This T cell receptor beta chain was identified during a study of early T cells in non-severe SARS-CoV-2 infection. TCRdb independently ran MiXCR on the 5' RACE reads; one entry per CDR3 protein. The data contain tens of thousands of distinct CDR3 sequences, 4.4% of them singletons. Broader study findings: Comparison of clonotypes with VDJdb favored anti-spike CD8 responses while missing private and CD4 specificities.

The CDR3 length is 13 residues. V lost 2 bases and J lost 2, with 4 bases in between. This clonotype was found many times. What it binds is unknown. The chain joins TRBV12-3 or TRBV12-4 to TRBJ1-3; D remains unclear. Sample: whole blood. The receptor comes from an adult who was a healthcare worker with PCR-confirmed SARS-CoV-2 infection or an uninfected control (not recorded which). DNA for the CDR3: TGTGCCAGCAGTTTAACCGCTGGAAACACCATATATTTT. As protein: CASSLTAGNTIYF.